The text below deals with one TCR beta chain. TCRdb's copy holds only in-frame clones and misses some; the assay was immunoSEQ multiplex PCR. The data hold around 52,000 clones, with roughly 90% observed a single time. This entry belongs to a study of control samples from healthy donors and cancer patients. The CDR3 spans 13 residues. Trimming removed 5 bases from V and 8 bases from J; junction bases left unmatched: 8. Germline lookup yields CDR1 SEHNR and CDR2 FQNEAQ (reference sequence). V is TRBV7-9 and J is TRBJ1-1; 7 bases align to TRBD1. The TCR was taken from a man aged 25 to 40 with colorectal cancer. Sequencing input: PBMCs. The CDR3 DNA is TGTGCCAGCAGCCCGTTACAGGGGCGCGAAGCTTTCTTT. It translates to CASSPLQGREAFF.